Listed here are 25 T cell receptor beta chains from one sample, sequenced in a study of blood T cell repertoires in COVID-19. Data came from immunoSEQ multiplex PCR; TCRdb stores just in-frame clones and leaves some out. The repertoire holds 90,000 to 130,000 clones, with roughly 80% as singletons. The specimen was peripheral blood. The receptors derive from a woman aged 55-69 years with acute or convalescent COVID-19.

This clone has a handful of counts. The rearrangement uses TRBV3-1 (or the pseudogene TRBV3-2) and TRBJ2-7; 9 nucleotides align to TRBD2. The V and J ends lost 3 bases and 0 bases, in that order; junction bases with no gene match: 9. This CDR3 contains 17 residues. Looked up from germline, CDR1 is LGHDT and CDR2 is YNNKEL (reference sequence). The CDR3 sequence is CASSQDDLAGRSYEQYF. In DNA form, the CDR3 reads TGTGCCAGCAGCCAGGACGATCTAGCGGGGCGCTCCTACGAGCAGTACTTC.

V gene TRBV19 combines with J gene TRBJ2-1, with D perhaps matching TRBD1 (6 bases). V lost 4 bases to trimming and J lost 2 bases, with 9 bases between them. Per the germline V gene, CDR1 is LNHDA and CDR2 is SQIVND (reference sequence). CDR3 length: 14 amino acids. This CDR3 reads CASSKGDPYNEQFF. DNA of the CDR3: TGTGCCAGTAGTAAGGGGGACCCCTACAATGAGCAGTTCTTC.

The J gene is TRBJ1-2, the V gene TRBV19; 7 bases agree with TRBD1. Germline CDR1 reads LNHDA; CDR2 reads SQIVND (reference sequence). This CDR3 has 16 residues. Losses at the gene ends were 5 bases for V and 0 bases for J; bases not matched to a gene: 9. CDR3 nucleotides: TGTGCCAGTAGTCCTGGACAGGTTAAAGCTAACTATGGCTACACCTTC. This sequence encodes CASSPGQVKANYGYTF.

This clone came up many times. The J gene is TRBJ1-6, the V gene TRBV6-1, with TRBD1 matching 7 bases. CDR1 is MNHNS and CDR2 is SASEGT in the germline V gene. This CDR3 is 16 amino acids long. V was clipped by 2 bases and J by 10 bases; unmatched bases: 11. The CDR3 nucleotides are TGTGCCAGCAGTGAACCGGGCAGGGGGAAGCACTCACCCCTCCACTTT. Amino acids: CASSEPGRGKHSPLHF.

CDR3 amino acids: CASSPAGTVNEKLFF. In DNA, the CDR3 is TGTGCCAGCAGCCCGGCGGGGACAGTTAATGAAAAACTGTTTTTT. The chain combines TRBV5-4 with TRBJ1-4; 7 nucleotides align to TRBD1. This CDR3 spans 15 amino acids. Germline V CDR1 and CDR2: SGHNT, YYREEE (reference sequence). V shed 4 bases and J 4 bases; nucleotides not matched to a gene: 7.

The chain links TRBV5-6 to TRBJ1-2; no definite D call. The CDR3 is 13 residues long. V was pared by 2 bases and J by 3 bases, with 8 bases between. The V gene's germline CDR1 is SGHDT and CDR2 YYEEEE. The CDR3 loop reads CASSFTTDYGYTF. DNA of the CDR3: TGTGCCAGCAGCTTTACCACGGACTATGGCTACACCTTC.

This clone was detected only once. The chain joins TRBV5-1 to TRBJ1-6, with D perhaps matching TRBD1 (5 bases). The V end was cut by 0 bases, the J end by 10 bases, with 17 bases between. Germline-derived CDR1 and CDR2 are SGHRS and YFSETQ. The CDR3 is made up of 16 amino acids. CDR3 nucleotides: TGCGCCAGCAGCTTGGAGTCCGGCCAGGGCTACTCACCCCTCCACTTT. Its translation: CASSLESGQGYSPLHF.

This clone was seen more than once but under ten times. The genes are TRBV10-3 and TRBJ2-5, with TRBD1 matching 9 bases. This CDR3 region has 13 residues. Germline-derived CDR1 and CDR2 are ENHRY and SYGVKD. The trim removed 10 bases at V and 1 base at J, leaving 4 bases unmatched. The CDR3 nucleotides read TGTGCCACCGGGGACAGGGCCCAAGAGACCCAGTACTTC. This sequence encodes CATGDRAQETQYF.

The chain uses TRBV28 and TRBJ1-5; 7 positions match TRBD1. The CDR3 contains 14 residues. The junction had 13 bases not matched to a gene; V was cut back by 6 bases and J by 11 bases. Germline V lookup: CDR1 MDHEN, CDR2 SYDVKM. The DNA for the CDR3 is TGTGCCAGCAGAGGACAGGCAGGCAGATCAGCCCAGCATTTT. Encoded protein: CASRGQAGRSAQHF.

This sequence joins TRBV7-9 and TRBJ2-2; TRBD1 matches 11 bases. The V gene end was trimmed by 5 bases and the J gene end by 4 bases; junction bases not matched to a gene: 3. The CDR3 loop spans 15 amino acids. Germline values: CDR1 SEHNR, CDR2 FQNEAQ (reference sequence). CDR3 loop: CASSRDRGATGELFF. The CDR3, as DNA: TGTGCCAGCAGCCGGGACAGGGGGGCCACCGGGGAGCTGTTTTTT.

The chain couples TRBV30 to TRBJ1-1, with 7 bases that match TRBD1. CDR3 length equals 13 residues. Germline V gene sequence: CDR1 GTSNPN, CDR2 SVGIG (reference sequence). The V segment lost 8 bases and the J segment 3 bases; nucleotides outside the gene matches: 9. In nucleotides, the CDR3 is TGTGCCGGCAGGGGGGTGGGGTACACTGAAGCTTTCTTT. Encoded protein: CAGRGVGYTEAFF.

The chain joins TRBV6-5 to TRBJ1-2, with a possible D match to TRBD1 (5 bases). There are 15 residues in the CDR3. Trimming took 5 bases from V and 5 from J, leaving 18 bases between them. Germline V gene sequence: CDR1 MNHEY, CDR2 SVGAGI. The CDR3 loop reads CASSNPGTGRYGYTF. Here the CDR3 DNA reads TGTGCCAGCAGTAACCCGGGGACCGGGAGATATGGCTACACCTTC.

The J gene is TRBJ1-2, the V gene TRBV6-5; 7 bases are shared with TRBD1. The CDR3 consists of 14 residues. V dropped 5 bases and J dropped 10; count of bases not matched to a gene: 13. Germline CDR1 MNHEY, CDR2 SVGAGI. CDR3 sequence reads: CASSTGAVVTAYTF. The CDR3 DNA reads as TGTGCCAGCAGTACAGGGGCGGTGGTTACAGCCTACACCTTC.

The J gene is TRBJ1-1, the V gene TRBV7-2, with D unresolved. The CDR3 spans 12 residues. Trimming cost V 5 bases and J 11 bases, with 15 bases left between them. The germline gives CDR1 SGHTA, CDR2 FQGNSA. CDR3 sequence reads: CASSLRGRLAFF. The CDR3 coding sequence is TGTGCCAGCAGCCTCCGAGGGCGGTTGGCTTTCTTT.

The chain carries TRBV6-2 or TRBV6-3 and TRBJ2-7; D is possibly TRBD1 (5 bases). The CDR3 length is 12 residues. The V end lost 5 bases, the J end lost 4 bases, and 9 bases lay between the germline ends. Germline lookup yields CDR1 MNHEY and CDR2 SVGEGT. The CDR3 DNA reads as TGTGCCAGCAGTCGAAGGGGATACGAGCAGTACTTC. It encodes CASSRRGYEQYF.

The CDR3 loop reads CASSPGTGGALAFF. CDR3 DNA sequence: TGTGCCAGCAGTCCCGGGACAGGGGGCGCGCTGGCTTTCTTT. The chain recombines TRBV6-6 with TRBJ1-1, with TRBD1 matching 12 bases. The CDR3 contains 14 residues. The germline CDR1 and CDR2 sequences are MNHNY and SVGAGI (reference sequence). V gave up 5 bases and J gave up 11 bases; unmatched junction bases: 9.

This rearrangement joins TRBV3-1 (or the pseudogene TRBV3-2) to TRBJ2-1; D remains unclear. The V gene lost 0 bases and the J gene lost 8 bases, with 11 bases spanning the gap. The CDR3 covers 14 residues. CDR1 LGHDT and CDR2 YNNKEL come from the germline V gene (reference sequence). The CDR3 sequence: CASSQEIIRYEQFF. The DNA for the CDR3 is TGTGCCAGCAGCCAAGAAATAATCCGGTATGAGCAGTTCTTC.

This clone was recorded a few times. V and J are TRBV7-2 and TRBJ2-4; 9 bases align to TRBD1. With 0 bases clipped from V and 0 bases from J, the junction kept 3 bases outside the gene matches. Germline V gene sequence: CDR1 SGHTA, CDR2 FQGNSA. The CDR3 is 17 residues long. The CDR3 loop is CASSLAQGQGAKNIQYF. The CDR3 nucleotides are TGTGCCAGCAGCTTAGCCCAGGGACAGGGAGCCAAAAACATTCAGTACTTC.

The V and J genes are TRBV21-1 and TRBJ2-3; the table calls TRBD2, which could not be checked here. TRBV21-1 is shown as a pseudogene. The CDR3 spans 18 residues. CDR3 loop: CASSKGSGGACGTDTQYF. CDR3 nucleotides: TGTGCCAGCAGCAAAGGGAGCGGGGGGGCCTGTGGCACAGATACGCAGTATTTT.

There are a few counts of this clone. The rearrangement links TRBV6-4 to TRBJ1-4; 7 positions match TRBD1. V lost 11 bases and J lost 6; bases outside the gene matches: 9. The CDR3 sequence is 13 residues long. Germline V CDR1 and CDR2: MRHNA, SNTAGT. CDR3 residues: CAGSIQGDEKLFF. CDR3 nucleotide sequence: TGTGCCGGTTCGATCCAGGGGGATGAAAAACTGTTTTTT.

The CDR3 loop is CASSPNTGDPTDTQYF. The CDR3 coding sequence is TGTGCCAGCAGCCCAAATACGGGGGACCCCACAGATACGCAGTATTTT. The V and J genes are TRBV11-3 and TRBJ2-3, with D tentatively TRBD2 (6 bases). This CDR3 has 16 residues. V lost 5 bases and J 2 bases, leaving 17 bases between the germline ends. Germline V gene lookup returns CDR1 SGHNT and CDR2 YENEEA.

J is TRBJ2-2 and V is TRBV6-5; 7 bases match TRBD1. CDR1 is MNHEY and CDR2 is SVGAGI in the germline V gene. V gave up 5 bases and J gave up 7 bases; unmatched junction bases: 7. The length of the CDR3 is 14 residues. In nucleotides, the CDR3 is TGTGCCAGCAGTAATACAGGGGACGGCGGGGAGCTGTTTTTT. Its translation: CASSNTGDGGELFF.

The J gene is TRBJ2-2, the V gene TRBV4-3, with D hard to call. The V and J ends lost 2 bases and 5 bases respectively, with 9 bases between them. This CDR3 has 14 residues. From germline, CDR1 is LGHNA and CDR2 YSLEER. CDR3 bases: TGCGCCAGCAGCCAATCGACTGGGACCGGGGAGCTGTTTTTT. Protein sequence: CASSQSTGTGELFF.

This chain joins TRBV19 and TRBJ2-5; TRBD2 aligns across 8 bases. CDR1 and CDR2 from the germline V gene are LNHDA and SQIVND (reference sequence). V lost 3 bases and J lost 5; bases outside the gene matches: 11. CDR3 length: 16 residues. The CDR3 DNA sequence: TGTGCCAGTAGTATTTTAGCGGGGTCCCCGGGGGAGACCCAGTACTTC. Translated, it gives CASSILAGSPGETQYF.

The chain couples TRBV11-1 to TRBJ2-6; tentatively, D is TRBD1 (5 bases). Germline CDR1 and CDR2: SGHAT and FQDESV (reference sequence). V was clipped by 5 bases and J by 2 bases, with 13 bases between them. The length of the CDR3 is 16 residues. In DNA, the CDR3 is TGTGCCAGCAGCCCCCGTGGGGCGGCTGGGGCCAACGTCCTGACTTTC. As protein: CASSPRGAAGANVLTF.